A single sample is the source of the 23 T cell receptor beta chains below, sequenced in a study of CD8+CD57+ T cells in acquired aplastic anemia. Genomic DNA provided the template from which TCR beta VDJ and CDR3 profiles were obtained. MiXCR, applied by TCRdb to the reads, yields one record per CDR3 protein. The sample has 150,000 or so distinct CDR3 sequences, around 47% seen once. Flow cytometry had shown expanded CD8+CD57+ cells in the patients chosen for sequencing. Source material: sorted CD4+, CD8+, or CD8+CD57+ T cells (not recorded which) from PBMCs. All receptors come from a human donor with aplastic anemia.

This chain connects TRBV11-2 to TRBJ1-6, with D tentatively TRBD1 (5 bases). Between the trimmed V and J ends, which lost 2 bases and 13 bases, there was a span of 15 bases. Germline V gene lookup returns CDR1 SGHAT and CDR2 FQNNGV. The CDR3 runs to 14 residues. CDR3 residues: CASSLSGPARPLHF. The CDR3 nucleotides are TGTGCCAGCAGCTTATCGGGGCCGGCAAGGCCCCTCCACTTT.

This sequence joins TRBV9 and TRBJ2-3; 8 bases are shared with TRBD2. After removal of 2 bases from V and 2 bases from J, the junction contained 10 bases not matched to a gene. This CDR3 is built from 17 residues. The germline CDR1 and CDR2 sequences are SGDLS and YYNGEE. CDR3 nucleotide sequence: TGTGCCAGCAGCGTCGACCGGGCGGGGGGACACACAGATACGCAGTATTTT. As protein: CASSVDRAGGHTDTQYF.

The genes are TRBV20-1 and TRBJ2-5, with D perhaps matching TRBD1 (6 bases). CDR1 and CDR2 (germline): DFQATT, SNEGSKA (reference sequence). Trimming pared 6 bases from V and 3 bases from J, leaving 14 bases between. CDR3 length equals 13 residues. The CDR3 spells CSAGADAEETQYF. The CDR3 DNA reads TGCAGTGCGGGGGCCGACGCCGAAGAGACCCAGTACTTC.

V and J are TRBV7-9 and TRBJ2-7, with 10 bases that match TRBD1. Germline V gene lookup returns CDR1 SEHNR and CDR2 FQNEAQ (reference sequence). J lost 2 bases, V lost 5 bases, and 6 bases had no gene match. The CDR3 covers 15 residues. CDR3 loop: CASSQPGTGAYEQYF. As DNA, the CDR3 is TGTGCCAGCAGCCAGCCCGGGACAGGGGCCTACGAGCAGTACTTC.

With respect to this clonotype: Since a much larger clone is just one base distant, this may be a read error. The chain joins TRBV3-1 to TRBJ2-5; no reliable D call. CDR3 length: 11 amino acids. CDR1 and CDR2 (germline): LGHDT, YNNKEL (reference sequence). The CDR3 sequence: CASNQTRRRAF. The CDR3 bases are TGTGCCAGCAACCAAACCCGAAGACGCGCCTTC.

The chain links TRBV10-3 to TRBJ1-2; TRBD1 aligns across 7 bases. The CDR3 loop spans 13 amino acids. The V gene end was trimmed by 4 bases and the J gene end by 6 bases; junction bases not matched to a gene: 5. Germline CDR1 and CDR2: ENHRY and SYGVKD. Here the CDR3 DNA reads TGTGCCATCAGTGTAGGCAGGGGGAATGGCTACACCTTC. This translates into CAISVGRGNGYTF.

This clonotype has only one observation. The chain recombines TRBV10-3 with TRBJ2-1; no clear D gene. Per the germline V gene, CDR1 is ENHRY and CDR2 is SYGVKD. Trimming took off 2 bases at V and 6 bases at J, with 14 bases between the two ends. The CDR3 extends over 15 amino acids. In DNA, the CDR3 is TGTGCCATCAGTGAGGAACTGACGGCGGTCAATGAGCAGTTCTTC. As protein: CAISEELTAVNEQFF.

CDR3 DNA: TGCAGCGTTGTGTCAGGGGACTATGGCTACACCTTC. It yields the protein CSVVSGDYGYTF. This chain links TRBV29-1 with TRBJ1-2; D is possibly TRBD1 (6 bases). With 4 bases removed from V and 3 bases from J, the gap between germline ends came to 9 bases. CDR1 is SQVTM and CDR2 is ANQGSEA in the germline V gene. There are 12 residues in the CDR3.

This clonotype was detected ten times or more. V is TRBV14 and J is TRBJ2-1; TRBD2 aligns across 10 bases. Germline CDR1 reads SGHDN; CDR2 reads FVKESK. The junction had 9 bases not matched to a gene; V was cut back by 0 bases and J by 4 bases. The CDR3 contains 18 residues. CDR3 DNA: TGTGCCAGCAGCCAAGATCCCCCAGCTAGCGGGGGTTACAATGAGCAGTTCTTC. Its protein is CASSQDPPASGGYNEQFF.

For the CDR3, the DNA is TGTGCCAGTAGTATGTTAAGCGACCAGCCCCAGCATTTT. Amino acids: CASSMLSDQPQHF. The chain combines TRBV19 with TRBJ1-5; D is uncertain. CDR1 and CDR2 (germline): LNHDA, SQIVND (reference sequence). V dropped 3 bases and J dropped 7 bases, with 10 bases sitting between them. The CDR3 has 13 amino acids.

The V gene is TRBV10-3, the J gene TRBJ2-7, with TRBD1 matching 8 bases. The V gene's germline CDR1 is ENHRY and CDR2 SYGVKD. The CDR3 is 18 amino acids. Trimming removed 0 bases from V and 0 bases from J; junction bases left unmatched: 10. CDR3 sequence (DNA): TGTGCCATCAGTGAGTCCCTACTTAGACAGGGGACCTCCTACGAGCAGTACTTC. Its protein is CAISESLLRQGTSYEQYF.

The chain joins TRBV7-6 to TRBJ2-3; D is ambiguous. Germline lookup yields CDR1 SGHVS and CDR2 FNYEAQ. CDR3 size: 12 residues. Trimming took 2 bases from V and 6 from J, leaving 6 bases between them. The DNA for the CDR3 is TGTGCCAGCAGCTTACCGCAGGATACGCAGTATTTT. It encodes CASSLPQDTQYF.

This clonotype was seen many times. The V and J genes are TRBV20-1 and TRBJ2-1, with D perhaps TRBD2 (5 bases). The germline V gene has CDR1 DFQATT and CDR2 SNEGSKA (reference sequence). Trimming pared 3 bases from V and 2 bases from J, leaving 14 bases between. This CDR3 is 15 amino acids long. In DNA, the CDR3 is TGCAGTGCTAGTAGCGCGAACCGCCCCTACAATGAGCAGTTCTTC. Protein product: CSASSANRPYNEQFF.

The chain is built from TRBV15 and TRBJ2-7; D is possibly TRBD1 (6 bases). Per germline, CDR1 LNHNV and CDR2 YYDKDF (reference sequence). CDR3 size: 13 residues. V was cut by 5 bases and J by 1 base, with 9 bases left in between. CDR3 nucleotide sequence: TGTGCCACCAGCGTCGGACAGTCCTACGAGCAGTACTTC. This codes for CATSVGQSYEQYF.

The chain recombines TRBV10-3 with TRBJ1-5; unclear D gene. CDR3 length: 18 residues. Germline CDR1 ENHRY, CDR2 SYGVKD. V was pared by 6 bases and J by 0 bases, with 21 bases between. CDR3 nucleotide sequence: TGTGCCATCAGCCATGCCCCTCTGGAAGAGTATAGCAATCAGCCCCAGCATTTT. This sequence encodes CAISHAPLEEYSNQPQHF.

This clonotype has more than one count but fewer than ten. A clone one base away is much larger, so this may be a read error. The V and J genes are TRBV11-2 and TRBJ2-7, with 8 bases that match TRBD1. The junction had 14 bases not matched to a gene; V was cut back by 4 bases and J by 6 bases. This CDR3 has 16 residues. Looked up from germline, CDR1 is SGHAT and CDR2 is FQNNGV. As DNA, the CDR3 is TGTGCCAGCAGCTACCAGATGGGACAGGCTCGGTGCGAGCAGTACTTC. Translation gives CASSYQMGQARCEQYF.

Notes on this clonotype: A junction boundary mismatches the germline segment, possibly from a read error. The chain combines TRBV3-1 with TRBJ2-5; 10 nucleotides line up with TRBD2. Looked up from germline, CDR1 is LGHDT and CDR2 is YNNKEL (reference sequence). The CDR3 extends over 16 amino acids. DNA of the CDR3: TGTACCAGCTCACCGAACCCGGGACTAGCGACGGAGACCCAGTACTTC. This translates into CTSSPNPGLATETQYF.

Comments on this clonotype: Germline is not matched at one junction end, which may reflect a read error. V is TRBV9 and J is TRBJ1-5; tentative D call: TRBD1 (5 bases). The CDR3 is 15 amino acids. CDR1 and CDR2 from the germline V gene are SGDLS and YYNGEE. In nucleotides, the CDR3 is TGTGCCAGCGGCGTAGGGGTCTCGAGAAATCAGCCCCAGCATTTT. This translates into CASGVGVSRNQPQHF.

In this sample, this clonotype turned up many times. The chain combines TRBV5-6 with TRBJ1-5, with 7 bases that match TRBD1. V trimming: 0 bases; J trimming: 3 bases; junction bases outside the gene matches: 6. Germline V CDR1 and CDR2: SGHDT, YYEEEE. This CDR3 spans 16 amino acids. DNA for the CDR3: TGTGCCAGCAGCTTGGGTACAGGGGTCCCCAATCAGCCCCAGCATTTT. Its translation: CASSLGTGVPNQPQHF.

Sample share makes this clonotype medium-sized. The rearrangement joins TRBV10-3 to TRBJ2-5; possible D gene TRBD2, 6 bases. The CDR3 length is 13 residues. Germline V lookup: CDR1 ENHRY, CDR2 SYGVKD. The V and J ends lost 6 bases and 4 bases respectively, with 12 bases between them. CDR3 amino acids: CAISDGGTETQYF. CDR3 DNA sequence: TGTGCCATCAGCGACGGCGGGACAGAGACCCAGTACTTC.

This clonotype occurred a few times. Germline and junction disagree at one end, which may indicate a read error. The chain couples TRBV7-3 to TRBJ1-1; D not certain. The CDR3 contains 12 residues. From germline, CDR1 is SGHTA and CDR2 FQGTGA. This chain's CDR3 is CASSLKYGSPRF. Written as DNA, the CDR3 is TGTGCCAGCAGCTTAAAGTACGGCAGCCCGAGATTT.

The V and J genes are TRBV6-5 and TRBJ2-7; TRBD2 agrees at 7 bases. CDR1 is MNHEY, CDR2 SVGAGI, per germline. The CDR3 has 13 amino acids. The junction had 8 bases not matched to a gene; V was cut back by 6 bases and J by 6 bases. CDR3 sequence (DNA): TGTGCCAGCAGCATCCAAGCGGGGACCGAGCAGTACTTC. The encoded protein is CASSIQAGTEQYF.

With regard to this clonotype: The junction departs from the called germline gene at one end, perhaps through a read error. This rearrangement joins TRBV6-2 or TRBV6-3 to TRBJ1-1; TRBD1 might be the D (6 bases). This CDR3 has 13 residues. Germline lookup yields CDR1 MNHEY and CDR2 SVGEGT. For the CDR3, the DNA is TGTGCCAGCAGTTTTAGGAGAGGGGGGGGCCACCCATTT. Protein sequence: CASSFRRGGGHPF.